The 32 T cell receptor beta chains below come from one sample, sequenced in a study of lymphopenia after photon versus proton radiotherapy. Repertoires were generated with immunoSEQ multiplex PCR, while TCRdb's copy carries only in-frame clones and drops some. Of about 37,000 clones in the sample, about 84% were seen once. The specimen comprised peripheral blood, sampled from a patient treated with photon-based radiotherapy. The receptors shown here come from a man aged 50 to 59 with gastric cancer.

The chain is built from TRBV28 and TRBJ2-1; possibly TRBD1 for D (6 bases). The germline V gene has CDR1 MDHEN and CDR2 SYDVKM. The V and J ends lost 4 bases and 7 bases respectively, with 14 bases between them. This CDR3 has 14 amino acids. CDR3 in DNA: TGTGCCAGCAGTTGGGACACATCCTTTAATGAGCAGTTCTTC. Protein product: CASSWDTSFNEQFF.

The rearrangement links TRBV7-9 to TRBJ2-1; 10 positions match TRBD2. The CDR3 covers 15 residues. With 3 bases clipped from V and 8 bases from J, the junction kept 7 bases outside the gene matches. Germline values: CDR1 SEHNR, CDR2 FQNEAQ (reference sequence). The CDR3: CASSLTSGLADEQFF. CDR3 nucleotides: TGTGCCAGCAGCTTGACTAGCGGGTTAGCGGATGAGCAGTTCTTC.

The chain carries TRBV15 and TRBJ2-1, with D maybe TRBD2 (6 bases). This CDR3 is 14 amino acids long. Deletions cut 0 bases from V and 7 bases from J, with 10 bases between. Germline CDR1 LNHNV, CDR2 YYDKDF (reference sequence). CDR3 amino acids: CATSRDLGGNEQFF. The DNA of the CDR3 is TGTGCCACCAGCAGAGATCTCGGGGGAAATGAGCAGTTCTTC.

This chain joins TRBV7-9 and TRBJ2-7; TRBD1 agrees at 9 bases. The CDR3 length is 15 residues. Looked up from germline, CDR1 is SEHNR and CDR2 is FQNEAQ (reference sequence). V was pared by 4 bases and J by 5 bases, with 9 bases of the junction left unmatched. The CDR3 reads CASSSRQGGLHEQYF. The CDR3 DNA sequence: TGTGCCAGCAGCTCCAGACAGGGGGGTCTTCACGAGCAGTACTTC.

This clone has just one count. The chain links TRBV11-2 to TRBJ2-7; D ambiguous. The V gene lost 5 bases and the J gene lost 4 bases, with 18 bases spanning the gap. The CDR3 is 15 residues long. The V gene's germline CDR1 is SGHAT and CDR2 FQNNGV. CDR3 DNA sequence: TGTGCCAGCAGCCCCCCAGGATCCCTCGGGTACGAGCAGTACTTC. It codes for CASSPPGSLGYEQYF.

This rearrangement joins TRBV6-5 to TRBJ1-1; possible D gene TRBD1, 5 bases. Germline-derived CDR1 and CDR2 are MNHEY and SVGAGI. The ends were cut back, 0 bases at V and 0 bases at J, with 11 bases in the middle. The CDR3 has 16 amino acids. CDR3 sequence (DNA): TGTGCCAGCAGTTACTCCCTTGGGGGGATGAACACTGAAGCTTTCTTT. As protein: CASSYSLGGMNTEAFF.

The gene calls are TRBV6-1 and TRBJ2-7; TRBD2 matches 8 bases. CDR1 is MNHNS, CDR2 SASEGT, per germline. CDR3 length: 14 residues. Germline trimming cut 7 bases from V and 0 bases from J; bases unmatched to any gene: 5. The CDR3 DNA reads TGTGCCAGCATCAGGACTAGCCTCTCCTACGAGCAGTACTTC. This codes for CASIRTSLSYEQYF.

The chain carries TRBV7-2 and TRBJ2-7; D may correspond to TRBD1 or TRBD2 (6 bases each). V lost 1 base and J 7 bases, leaving 17 bases between the germline ends. The CDR3 is 15 amino acids. Germline-derived CDR1 and CDR2 are SGHTA and FQGNSA. The CDR3: CASSLDGRDIGEQYF. DNA for the CDR3: TGTGCCAGCAGCTTAGATGGGCGGGACATTGGTGAGCAGTACTTC.

The J gene is TRBJ2-1, the V gene TRBV7-2; 8 bases match TRBD1. The CDR3 has 15 amino acids. The V gene's germline CDR1 is SGHTA and CDR2 FQGNSA. Trimming at V came to 0 bases and at J to 13 bases, leaving 11 bases not matched to a gene. As DNA, the CDR3 is TGTGCCAGCAGCTTAGCGGCGGACAGGGAAGTCCGCCAGTTCTTC. Amino acids: CASSLAADREVRQFF. Full variable domain (outside the CDR3, taken from reference TRBV7-2 and TRBJ2-1): GAGVSQSPSNKVTEKGKDVELRCDPISGHTALYWYRQSLGQGLEFLIYFQGNSAPDKSGLPSDRFSAERTGGSVSTLTIQRTQQEDSAVYLCASSLAADREVRQFFGPGTRLTVL.

The chain has TRBV11-3 and TRBJ2-1, with 8 bases identical to TRBD2. V gave up 5 bases and J gave up 2 bases; unmatched junction bases: 5. The CDR3 length is 15 residues. The germline V gene has CDR1 SGHNT and CDR2 YENEEA. The CDR3 DNA reads as TGTGCCAGCAGCCGAACTAGCGGAGCCTACAATGAGCAGTTCTTC. Translation gives CASSRTSGAYNEQFF.

J is TRBJ2-1 and V is TRBV12-2; TRBD2 is the table's D call and was not checked against the DNA. TRBV12-2 is a recognized pseudogene. The CDR3 is made up of 14 amino acids. CDR3 nucleotides: TGTGCAAGTCGCTATCGGACTAGTGGGGATGAGCAGTTCTTC. It yields the protein CASRYRTSGDEQFF.

V is TRBV4-2 and J is TRBJ1-3; 10 bases are shared with TRBD1. Trimming at V came to 2 bases and at J to 2 bases, leaving 6 bases not matched to a gene. From germline, CDR1 is LGHNA and CDR2 YNFKEQ. This CDR3 has 17 residues. In DNA form, the CDR3 reads TGTGCCAGCAGCCAACCTCCGGGACAGGGGACTGGAAACACCATATATTTT. Translation: CASSQPPGQGTGNTIYF.

This clone was detected only a few times. V is TRBV30 and J is TRBJ1-1; 7 nucleotides line up with TRBD1. The CDR3 consists of 15 residues. Losses at the gene ends were 4 bases for V and 4 bases for J; bases not matched to a gene: 12. Looked up from germline, CDR1 is GTSNPN and CDR2 is SVGIG (reference sequence). The CDR3 spells CAWTPGRGRVTEAFF. CDR3 nucleotide sequence: TGTGCCTGGACTCCCGGGAGGGGGCGCGTCACTGAAGCTTTCTTT. Together with reference TRBV30 and TRBJ1-1, the CDR3 gives the full variable domain: SQTIHQWPATLVQPVGSPLSLECTVEGTSNPNLYWYRQAAGRGLQLLFYSVGIGQISSEVPQNLSASRPQDRQFILSSKKLLLSDSGFYLCAWTPGRGRVTEAFFGQGTRLTVV.

CDR3 region: CASSRLSGRGNEQFF. CDR3 DNA sequence: TGTGCCAGCAGCCGCCTGAGCGGGAGAGGGAATGAGCAGTTCTTC. V and J are TRBV11-2 and TRBJ2-1; TRBD2 matches at 8 bases. V lost 5 bases to trimming and J lost 7 bases; unmatched junction nucleotides: 10. The germline V gene has CDR1 SGHAT and CDR2 FQNNGV. CDR3 length equals 15 residues.

The J gene is TRBJ2-1, the V gene TRBV6-1; 14 bases are a match to TRBD2. J was trimmed by 12 bases and V by 2 bases; bases with no gene match: 15. The CDR3 has 18 residues. CDR1 and CDR2 from the germline V gene are MNHNS and SASEGT. The CDR3 sequence: CASSEYSPGTSGRIGQFF. The CDR3 nucleotides are TGTGCCAGCAGTGAATACAGTCCCGGGACTAGCGGGAGAATCGGGCAGTTCTTC.

In this sample, this clone turned up once. The chain uses TRBV7-2 and TRBJ1-4, with TRBD1 identical over 9 bases. The germline gives CDR1 SGHTA, CDR2 FQGNSA. Unmatched junction bases numbered 3, after V lost 5 bases and J lost 5 bases. CDR3 length: 14 residues. CDR3 protein: CASSQTGGNEKLFF. The DNA of the CDR3 is TGTGCCAGCAGCCAAACAGGGGGCAATGAAAAACTGTTTTTT.

This clone came up a few times. V is TRBV28 and J is TRBJ2-7; D possibly corresponds to TRBD2 (6 bases). This CDR3 is built from 14 residues. In germline, CDR1 is MDHEN, CDR2 SYDVKM. Trimming removed 8 bases from V and 5 bases from J, with 19 bases in between. DNA for the CDR3: TGTGCCAGCGGGGGACCGGGACTTCAGAACGAGCAGTACTTC. Amino acid sequence: CASGGPGLQNEQYF.

This clone was observed a handful of times. The chain recombines TRBV4-2 with TRBJ2-7, with D perhaps TRBD1 or TRBD2 (5 bases each). V was cut by 4 bases and J by 3 bases, with 10 bases left in between. Germline V gene lookup returns CDR1 LGHNA and CDR2 YNFKEQ. The CDR3 consists of 13 residues. CDR3 bases: TGTGCCAGCAGCCCCAGCGGACACTACGAGCAGTACTTC. This gives the protein CASSPSGHYEQYF.

The chain recombines TRBV5-8 with TRBJ2-7, with TRBD2 matching 11 bases. Germline V CDR1 and CDR2: SGHTS, YDEGEE. This CDR3 spans 16 amino acids. The trim removed 0 bases at V and 3 bases at J, leaving 5 bases unmatched. The CDR3 region has the DNA TGTGCCAGCAGCTTGGGACCGGGACTAGCGGACTACGAGCAGTACTTC. It codes for CASSLGPGLADYEQYF.

The V gene is TRBV7-9, the J gene TRBJ2-1; 9 nucleotides line up with TRBD2. The CDR3 has 15 amino acids. With V trimmed by 4 bases and J by 9 bases, 10 bases remained unmatched. Germline loops: CDR1 SEHNR, CDR2 FQNEAQ (reference sequence). DNA of the CDR3: TGTGCCAGCAGCTCCATAGCGGGAGTCTCCGGTGAGCAGTTCTTC. Its translation is CASSSIAGVSGEQFF.

The chain uses TRBV4-1 and TRBJ2-7, with 7 bases fitting TRBD1. The CDR3 runs 16 residues. Germline loops: CDR1 MGHRA, CDR2 YSYEKL. V lost 3 bases to trimming and J lost 0 bases; unmatched junction nucleotides: 8. The CDR3 spells CASSQNRGLSSYEQYF. CDR3 coding DNA: TGCGCCAGCAGCCAGAACAGGGGCCTCAGCTCCTACGAGCAGTACTTC.

V gene TRBV7-8 combines with J gene TRBJ2-3, with D maybe TRBD2 (6 bases). The CDR3 runs 16 residues. CDR1 is SGHVS, CDR2 FQNEAQ, per germline. V lost 0 bases, J lost 3 bases, and 13 bases lay in between. In DNA form, the CDR3 reads TGTGCCAGCAGCTTAGCGCCGGGAGTCGCGACAGATACGCAGTATTTT. The encoded protein is CASSLAPGVATDTQYF.

In DNA, the CDR3 is TGTGCCAGCAGCTCCTTTGGGACGGAGCCTTCTGGAAACACCATATATTTT. As protein: CASSSFGTEPSGNTIYF. The V call is TRBV5-6, the J call TRBJ1-3, with TRBD1 as a possible D gene (5 bases). V was pared by 3 bases and J by 1 base, with 17 bases between. The CDR3 extends over 17 amino acids. From germline, CDR1 is SGHDT and CDR2 YYEEEE.

The CDR3 is CASSSPFGISYNEQFF. The CDR3 coding sequence is TGTGCCAGCAGCTCCCCTTTCGGGATCTCCTACAATGAGCAGTTCTTC. The V gene is TRBV7-9, the J gene TRBJ2-1, with a tentative D call TRBD2 (5 bases). CDR1 and CDR2 from the germline V gene are SEHNR and FQNEAQ (reference sequence). Trimming took off 4 bases at V and 0 bases at J, with 13 bases between the two ends. The CDR3 totals 16 residues.

The genes are TRBV29-1 and TRBJ2-7, with 9 nucleotides matching TRBD2. CDR1 SQVTM and CDR2 ANQGSEA come from the germline V gene. This CDR3 is built from 14 residues. V lost 4 bases, J lost 5 bases, and 9 bases stayed unmatched. CDR3 DNA: TGCAGCGTTGCGGATAGCGGGAGTTCCCACGAGCAGTACTTC. Protein product: CSVADSGSSHEQYF.

By share, this clone counts as medium-sized. The chain carries TRBV7-2 and TRBJ1-1, with a weak D call TRBD1 (5 bases). The ends were cut back, 1 base at V and 1 base at J, with 7 bases in the middle. CDR3 length: 14 residues. Germline V gene lookup returns CDR1 SGHTA and CDR2 FQGNSA. CDR3 sequence: CASSLDRWNTEAFF. The CDR3 DNA is TGTGCCAGCAGCTTAGACAGGTGGAACACTGAAGCTTTCTTT.

This clone occurred once. The V gene is TRBV7-2, the J gene TRBJ2-1; D uncertain. Trimming removed 1 base from V and 2 bases from J, with 6 bases in between. The CDR3 has 14 amino acids. CDR1 SGHTA and CDR2 FQGNSA come from the germline V gene. CDR3 nucleotide sequence: TGTGCCAGCAGCTTAGAGGCAGCCTACAATGAGCAGTTCTTC. The encoded protein is CASSLEAAYNEQFF.

The chain uses TRBV28 and TRBJ1-4; no clear D. Germline V gives CDR1 MDHEN, CDR2 SYDVKM. The germline V and J ends were trimmed by 7 bases and 8 bases, with 14 bases remaining between them. The CDR3 length is 13 residues. CDR3 coding DNA: TGTGCCAGCACCATTTCCGGCAAGGAAAAACTGTTTTTT. Amino acid sequence: CASTISGKEKLFF. Full variable domain (outside the CDR3, taken from reference TRBV28 and TRBJ1-4): DVKVTQSSRYLVKRTGEKVFLECVQDMDHENMFWYRQDPGLGLRLIYFSYDVKMKEKGDIPEGYSVSREKKERFSLILESASTNQTSMYLCASTISGKEKLFFGSGTQLSVL.

The chain employs TRBV7-9 and TRBJ1-2, with a tentative D call TRBD1 (5 bases). The CDR3 is 17 amino acids. Trimming pared 2 bases from V and 4 bases from J, leaving 20 bases between. Germline values: CDR1 SEHNR, CDR2 FQNEAQ (reference sequence). CDR3 region: CASSLTGWGEGSYGYTF. The DNA for the CDR3 is TGTGCCAGCAGCTTAACGGGTTGGGGGGAGGGGAGCTATGGCTACACCTTC.

This clone was seen a handful of times. This chain uses TRBV18 with TRBJ1-3; tentative D call: TRBD1 (5 bases). The V and J ends lost 2 bases and 1 base respectively, with 9 bases between them. Germline assignment: CDR1 KGHSH and CDR2 LQKENI. This CDR3 has 15 amino acids. The CDR3 sequence is CASSPYQGSGNTIYF. The DNA of the CDR3 is TGTGCCAGCTCACCATATCAGGGTTCTGGAAACACCATATATTTT.

V is TRBV7-2 and J is TRBJ2-3; D might be TRBD1 (5 bases). V lost 4 bases to trimming and J lost 14 bases, with 19 bases between them. Looked up from germline, CDR1 is SGHTA and CDR2 is FQGNSA. The CDR3 runs to 13 residues. The DNA for the CDR3 is TGTGCCAGCAGCTCCGACGCAGACAGCAGTCTGTATTTT. It encodes CASSSDADSSLYF.

The chain couples TRBV2 to TRBJ2-1; a possible D gene is TRBD2 (6 bases). CDR1 SNHLY and CDR2 FYNNEI come from the germline V gene. Trimming removed 4 bases from V and 0 bases from J, with 28 bases in between. This CDR3 contains 21 residues. CDR3 sequence reads: CASSARPGTWGTWSSYNEQFF. CDR3 in DNA: TGTGCCAGCAGTGCTAGACCCGGGACTTGGGGAACCTGGAGCTCCTACAATGAGCAGTTCTTC.